This T cell receptor (beta chain) stems from a study of shared clonotypes between healthy human individuals. Splitting of CD4+ cells produced CD45RA+ naive and CD45RA-negative memory subsets. A roughly 200 ng quantity of DNA, tens of thousands of T cell genomes, went into the sorted-subset replicate PCRs. Data came from immunoSEQ multiplex PCR; TCRdb stores just in-frame clones and leaves some out. The data hold more than 1.2 million clones, with approximately 98.5% observed a single time. Input material: naive CD4+ T cells sorted from blood. Sample subset: CD45RA+ positively selected. The source is a man younger than 40 in good health.

CDR3 amino acids: CASSLVVSFGTDTQYF. The CDR3 region has the DNA TGCGCCAGCAGCTTGGTCGTTAGCTTTGGCACAGATACGCAGTATTTT. This sequence joins TRBV5-1 and TRBJ2-3; no clear D gene. This CDR3 is 16 amino acids long. The germline gives CDR1 SGHRS, CDR2 YFSETQ. V was clipped by 0 bases and J by 1 base, with 12 bases between them.